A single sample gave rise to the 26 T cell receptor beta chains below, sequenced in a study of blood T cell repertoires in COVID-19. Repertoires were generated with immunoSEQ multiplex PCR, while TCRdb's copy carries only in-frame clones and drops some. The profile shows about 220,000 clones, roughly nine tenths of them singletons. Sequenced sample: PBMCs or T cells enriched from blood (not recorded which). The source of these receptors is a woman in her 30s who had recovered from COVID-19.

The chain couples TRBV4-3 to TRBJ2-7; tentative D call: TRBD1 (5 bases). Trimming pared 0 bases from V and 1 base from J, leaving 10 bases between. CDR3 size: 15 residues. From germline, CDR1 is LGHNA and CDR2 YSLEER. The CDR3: CASSQDPQESYEQYF. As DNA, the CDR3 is TGCGCCAGCAGCCAAGATCCACAGGAATCCTACGAGCAGTACTTC.

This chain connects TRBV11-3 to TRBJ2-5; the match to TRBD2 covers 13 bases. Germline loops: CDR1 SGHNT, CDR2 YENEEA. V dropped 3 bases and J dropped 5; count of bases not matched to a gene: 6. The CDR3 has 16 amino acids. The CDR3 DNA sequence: TGTGCCAGCAGCTTCTCCGGGACTAGCGGGGCGGAGACCCAGTACTTC. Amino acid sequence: CASSFSGTSGAETQYF.

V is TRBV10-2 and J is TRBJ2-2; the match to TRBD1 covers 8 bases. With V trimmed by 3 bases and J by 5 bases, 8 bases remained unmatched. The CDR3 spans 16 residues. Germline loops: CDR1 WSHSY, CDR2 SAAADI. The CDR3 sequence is CASSDPGQDETGELFF. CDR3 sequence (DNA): TGCGCCAGCAGTGACCCGGGACAGGATGAAACCGGGGAGCTGTTTTTT.

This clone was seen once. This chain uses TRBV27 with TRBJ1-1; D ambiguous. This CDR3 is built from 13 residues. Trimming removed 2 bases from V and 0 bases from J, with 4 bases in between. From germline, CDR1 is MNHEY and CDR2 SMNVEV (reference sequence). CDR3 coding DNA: TGTGCCAGCAGTTTACTTCTGAACACTGAAGCTTTCTTT. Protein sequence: CASSLLLNTEAFF.

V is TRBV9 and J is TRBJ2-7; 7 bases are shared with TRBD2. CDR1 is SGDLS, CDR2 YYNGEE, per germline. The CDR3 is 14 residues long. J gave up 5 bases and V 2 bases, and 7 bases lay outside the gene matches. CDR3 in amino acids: CASSVDGGSNEQYF. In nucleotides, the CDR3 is TGTGCCAGCAGCGTCGACGGGGGGTCGAACGAGCAGTACTTC.

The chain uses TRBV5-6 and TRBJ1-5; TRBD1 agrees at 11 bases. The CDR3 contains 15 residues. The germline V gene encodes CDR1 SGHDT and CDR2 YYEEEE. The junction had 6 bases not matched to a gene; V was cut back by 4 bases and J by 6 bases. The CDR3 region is CASSRDRGIGQPQHF. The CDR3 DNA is TGTGCCAGCAGCCGGGACAGGGGGATTGGTCAGCCCCAGCATTTT.

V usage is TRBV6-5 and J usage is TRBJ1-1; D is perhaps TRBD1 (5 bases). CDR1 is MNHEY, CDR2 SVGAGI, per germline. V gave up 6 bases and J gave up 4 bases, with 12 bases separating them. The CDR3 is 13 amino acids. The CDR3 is CASSQTRGTEAFF. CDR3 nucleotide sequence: TGTGCCAGCAGCCAGACAAGGGGCACTGAAGCTTTCTTT.

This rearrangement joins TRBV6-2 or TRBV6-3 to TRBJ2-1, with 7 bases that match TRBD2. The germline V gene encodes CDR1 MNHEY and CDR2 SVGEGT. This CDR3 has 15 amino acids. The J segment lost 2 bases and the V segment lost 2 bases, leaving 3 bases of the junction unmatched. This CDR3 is CASSYASGPYNEQFF. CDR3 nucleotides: TGTGCCAGCAGTTACGCTAGCGGACCCTACAATGAGCAGTTCTTC.

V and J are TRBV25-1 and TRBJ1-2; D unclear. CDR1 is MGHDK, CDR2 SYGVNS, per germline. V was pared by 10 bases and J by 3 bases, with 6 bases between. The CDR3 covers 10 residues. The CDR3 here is CATQYYGYTF. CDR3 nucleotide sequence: TGTGCCACCCAATACTATGGCTACACCTTC.

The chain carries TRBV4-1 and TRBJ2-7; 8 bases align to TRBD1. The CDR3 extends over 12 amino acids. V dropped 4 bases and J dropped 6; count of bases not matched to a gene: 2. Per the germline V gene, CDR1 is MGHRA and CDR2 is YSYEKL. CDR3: CASSPDRGEQYF. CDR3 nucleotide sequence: TGCGCCAGCAGCCCTGACAGGGGCGAGCAGTACTTC.

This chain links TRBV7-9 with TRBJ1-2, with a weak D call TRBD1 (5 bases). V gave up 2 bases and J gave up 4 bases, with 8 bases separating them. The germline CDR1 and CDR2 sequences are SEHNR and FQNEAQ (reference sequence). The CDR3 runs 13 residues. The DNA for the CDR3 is TGTGCCAGCAGCTTAAAGGGGTCCTATGGCTACACCTTC. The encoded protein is CASSLKGSYGYTF.

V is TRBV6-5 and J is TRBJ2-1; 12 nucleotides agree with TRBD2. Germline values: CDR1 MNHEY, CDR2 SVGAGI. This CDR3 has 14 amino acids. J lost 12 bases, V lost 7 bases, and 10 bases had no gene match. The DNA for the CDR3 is TGTGCCAGCACCAATGGACTAGCGGGGTCCGGGCAGTTCTTC. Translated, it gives CASTNGLAGSGQFF.

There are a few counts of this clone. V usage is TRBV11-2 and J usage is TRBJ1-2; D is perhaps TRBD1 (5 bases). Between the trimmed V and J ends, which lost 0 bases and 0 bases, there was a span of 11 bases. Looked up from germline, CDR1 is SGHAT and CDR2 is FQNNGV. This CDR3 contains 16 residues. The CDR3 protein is CASSLDRGGANYGYTF. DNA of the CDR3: TGTGCCAGCAGCTTAGATCGCGGGGGAGCTAACTATGGCTACACCTTC.

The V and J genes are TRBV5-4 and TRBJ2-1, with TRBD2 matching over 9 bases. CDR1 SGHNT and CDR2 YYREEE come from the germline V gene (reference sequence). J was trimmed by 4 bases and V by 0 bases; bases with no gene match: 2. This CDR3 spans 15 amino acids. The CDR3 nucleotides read TGTGCCAGCAGCTTGGGGAGCGGGGGGTACAATGAGCAGTTCTTC. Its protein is CASSLGSGGYNEQFF. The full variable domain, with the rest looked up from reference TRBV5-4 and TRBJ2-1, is ETGVTQSPTHLIKTRGQQVTLRCSSQSGHNTVSWYQQALGQGPQFIFQYYREEENGRGNFPPRFSGLQFPNYSSELNVNALELDDSALYLCASSLGSGGYNEQFFGPGTRLTVL.

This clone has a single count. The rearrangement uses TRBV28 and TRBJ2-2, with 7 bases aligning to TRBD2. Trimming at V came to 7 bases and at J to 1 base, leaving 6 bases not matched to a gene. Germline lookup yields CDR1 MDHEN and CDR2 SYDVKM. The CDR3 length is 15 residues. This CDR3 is CASNLGGLNTGELFF. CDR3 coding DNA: TGTGCCAGCAACCTGGGAGGGCTGAACACCGGGGAGCTGTTTTTT. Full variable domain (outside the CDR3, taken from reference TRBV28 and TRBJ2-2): DVKVTQSSRYLVKRTGEKVFLECVQDMDHENMFWYRQDPGLGLRLIYFSYDVKMKEKGDIPEGYSVSREKKERFSLILESASTNQTSMYLCASNLGGLNTGELFFGEGSRLTVL.

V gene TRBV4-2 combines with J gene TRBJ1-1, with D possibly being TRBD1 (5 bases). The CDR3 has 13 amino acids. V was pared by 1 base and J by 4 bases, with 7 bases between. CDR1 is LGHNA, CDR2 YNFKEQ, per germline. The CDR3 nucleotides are TGTGCCAGCAGCCAAGTTCAGGGCACTGAAGCTTTCTTT. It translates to CASSQVQGTEAFF.

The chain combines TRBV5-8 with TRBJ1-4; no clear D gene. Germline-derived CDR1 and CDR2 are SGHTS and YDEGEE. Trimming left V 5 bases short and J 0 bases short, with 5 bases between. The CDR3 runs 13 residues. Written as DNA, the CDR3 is TGTGCCAGCAGGCGGACAACTAATGAAAAACTGTTTTTT. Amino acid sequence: CASRRTTNEKLFF.

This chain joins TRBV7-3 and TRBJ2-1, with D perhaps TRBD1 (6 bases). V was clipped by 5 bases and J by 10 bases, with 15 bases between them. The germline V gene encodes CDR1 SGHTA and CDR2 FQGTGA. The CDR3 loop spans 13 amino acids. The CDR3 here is CASSPQVRGEQFF. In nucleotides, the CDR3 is TGTGCCAGCAGCCCCCAAGTTAGGGGGGAGCAGTTCTTC.

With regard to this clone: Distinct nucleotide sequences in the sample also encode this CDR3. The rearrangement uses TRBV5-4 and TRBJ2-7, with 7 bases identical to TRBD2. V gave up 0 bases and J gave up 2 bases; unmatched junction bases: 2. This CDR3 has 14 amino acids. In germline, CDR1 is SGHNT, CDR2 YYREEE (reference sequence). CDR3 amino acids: CASSLGSGAYEQYF. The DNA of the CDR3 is TGTGCCAGCAGCTTGGGGAGCGGGGCCTACGAGCAGTACTTC.

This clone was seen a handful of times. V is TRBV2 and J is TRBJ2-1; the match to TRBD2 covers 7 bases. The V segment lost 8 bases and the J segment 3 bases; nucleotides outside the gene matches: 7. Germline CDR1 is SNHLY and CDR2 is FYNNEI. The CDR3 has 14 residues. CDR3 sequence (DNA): TGTGCCAGCTGGACCGGGACTATCTACAATGAGCAGTTCTTC. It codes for CASWTGTIYNEQFF.

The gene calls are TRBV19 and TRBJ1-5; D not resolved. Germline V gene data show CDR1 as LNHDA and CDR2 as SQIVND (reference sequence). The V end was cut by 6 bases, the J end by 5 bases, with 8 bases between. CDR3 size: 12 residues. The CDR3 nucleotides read TGTGCCAGTAGCCTCGGGTATCAGCCCCAGCATTTT. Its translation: CASSLGYQPQHF.

This CDR3 reads CASSSQLRGKTDTQYF. The CDR3, as DNA: TGTGCCAGCAGTTCCCAGTTGCGGGGCAAGACAGATACGCAGTATTTT. V is TRBV27 and J is TRBJ2-3, with a tentative D call TRBD2 (6 bases). Trimming removed 4 bases from V and 3 bases from J, with 17 bases in between. Germline V gene lookup returns CDR1 MNHEY and CDR2 SMNVEV (reference sequence). The CDR3 runs to 16 residues.

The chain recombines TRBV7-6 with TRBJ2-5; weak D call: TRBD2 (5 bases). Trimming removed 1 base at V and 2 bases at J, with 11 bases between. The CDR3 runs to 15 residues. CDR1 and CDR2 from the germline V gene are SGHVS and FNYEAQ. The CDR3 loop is CASSLDTGGQETQYF. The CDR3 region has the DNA TGTGCCAGCAGCTTAGATACGGGCGGGCAAGAGACCCAGTACTTC.

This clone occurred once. CDR3 nucleotide sequence: TGTGCCAGCAGCCCCGGGACAGCCTCTGGAAACACCATATATTTT. Amino acids: CASSPGTASGNTIYF. The chain joins TRBV7-9 to TRBJ1-3; 7 nucleotides align to TRBD1. Germline values: CDR1 SEHNR, CDR2 FQNEAQ (reference sequence). The CDR3 is 15 amino acids. The ends lost 5 bases at V and 0 bases at J; junction bases unmatched: 4.

The CDR3 reads CASSFGQTFDIQYF. CDR3 DNA: TGTGCCAGCAGCTTTGGACAAACCTTCGACATTCAGTACTTC. J is TRBJ2-4 and V is TRBV7-2; D perhaps matches TRBD1 (5 bases). CDR1 is SGHTA and CDR2 is FQGNSA in the germline V gene. V was cut by 3 bases and J by 8 bases, with 14 bases left in between. CDR3 length equals 14 residues.

CDR3 nucleotides: TGTGCCAGCAGCGTAGCTATGGGACTCCCCAGGAATGAGCAGTTCTTC. Its translation is CASSVAMGLPRNEQFF. This sequence joins TRBV9 and TRBJ2-1; D is possibly TRBD2 (6 bases). The CDR3 runs 16 residues. V was shortened by 0 bases and J by 7 bases, with 17 bases between the two germline ends. Germline loops: CDR1 SGDLS, CDR2 YYNGEE. Drawing the rest from reference TRBV9 and TRBJ2-1, the complete variable domain is DSGVTQTPKHLITATGQRVTLRCSPRSGDLSVYWYQQSLDQGLQFLIQYYNGEERAKGNILERFSAQQFPDLHSELNLSSLELGDSALYFCASSVAMGLPRNEQFFGPGTRLTVL.